Each of the 10 T cell receptor beta chains below was sequenced from the same sample in a study of OX40 agonist ivuxolimab in advanced cancers. Here immunoSEQ multiplex PCR was the method, and the copy in TCRdb shows in-frame clones only, minus some. The sample lists around 18,000 clones, roughly 80% occurring once. Source: CD4+ or CD8+ T cells sorted from blood, taken in a trial of the OX40 agonist ivuxolimab. The source of these receptors is an adult with an advanced solid tumor such as melanoma, head and neck, liver or kidney cancer.

CDR3 DNA sequence: TGCGCCAGCAGCCAAGATTGGGACAGGGGAGCTTTCTTT. It yields the protein CASSQDWDRGAFF. V usage is TRBV4-3 and J usage is TRBJ1-1; 10 nucleotides line up with TRBD1. Trimming cost V 0 bases and J 10 bases; bases outside gene matches: 2. This CDR3 has 13 amino acids. CDR1 is LGHNA, CDR2 YSLEER, per germline.

The CDR3: CASSPRGASQGTEAFF. The CDR3 DNA is TGTGCCAGCAGCCCCCGCGGGGCTTCCCAGGGCACTGAAGCTTTCTTT. J is TRBJ1-1 and V is TRBV7-3, with D possibly TRBD1 on 5 matching bases. V was trimmed by 5 bases and J by 4 bases, leaving 20 bases between them. Germline loops: CDR1 SGHTA, CDR2 FQGTGA. The CDR3 consists of 16 residues.

The genes are TRBV7-6 and TRBJ1-2; TRBD1 aligns across 8 bases. There are 15 residues in the CDR3. Germline CDR1 reads SGHVS; CDR2 reads FNYEAQ. With V trimmed by 4 bases and J by 1 base, 5 bases remained unmatched. The CDR3 coding sequence is TGTGCCAGCAGCTACCGGACAGGGATTAACTATGGCTACACCTTC. Protein product: CASSYRTGINYGYTF.

The rearrangement joins TRBV6-5 to TRBJ2-3; D not certain. CDR1 is MNHEY, CDR2 SVGAGI, per germline. Trimming took 2 bases from V and 6 from J, leaving 9 bases between them. The CDR3 is 13 amino acids. CDR3 bases: TGTGCCAGCAGTTACAAGCAGGCCGATACGCAGTATTTT. It codes for CASSYKQADTQYF.

This chain connects TRBV27 to TRBJ1-1; tentative D call: TRBD1 (5 bases). Germline CDR1 and CDR2: MNHEY and SMNVEV (reference sequence). This CDR3 has 16 residues. V dropped 8 bases and J dropped 0 bases, with 19 bases sitting between them. The CDR3 reads CASVLLLRALNTEAFF. CDR3 DNA sequence: TGTGCCAGCGTCCTCTTGCTCAGGGCCCTGAACACTGAAGCTTTCTTT.

V is TRBV7-9 and J is TRBJ2-1; TRBD2 aligns across 7 bases. With V trimmed by 5 bases and J by 4 bases, 17 bases remained unmatched. Germline CDR1 and CDR2: SEHNR and FQNEAQ (reference sequence). The CDR3 has 18 residues. CDR3: CASSPLDITGTTYNEQFF. In nucleotides, the CDR3 is TGTGCCAGCAGCCCCCTCGACATTACCGGGACTACGTACAATGAGCAGTTCTTC.

The chain links TRBV6-5 to TRBJ2-3; 10 bases line up with TRBD2. CDR1 MNHEY and CDR2 SVGAGI come from the germline V gene. The CDR3 sequence is 15 residues long. Germline trimming cut 10 bases from V and 2 bases from J; bases unmatched to any gene: 9. CDR3 in amino acids: CATHLAGGHTDTQYF. The CDR3 DNA reads TGTGCCACCCACTTAGCGGGAGGCCACACAGATACGCAGTATTTT.

This clone is a singleton in its sample. This chain uses TRBV9 with TRBJ2-7, with D uncertain. The CDR3 runs to 14 residues. V was trimmed by 0 bases and J by 2 bases, leaving 9 bases between them. The germline CDR1 and CDR2 sequences are SGDLS and YYNGEE. CDR3 sequence: CASSVEPMAYEQYF. In nucleotides, the CDR3 is TGTGCCAGCAGCGTAGAACCGATGGCCTACGAGCAGTACTTC.

The V call is TRBV12-5, the J call TRBJ1-1; 10 nucleotides align to TRBD1. Trimming removed 1 base from V and 6 bases from J; junction bases left unmatched: 11. The CDR3 sequence is 17 residues long. Germline V lookup: CDR1 LGHNT, CDR2 FRNRAP. In DNA form, the CDR3 reads TGTGCTAGTGGTTTGGGGCCCCCGGGACAGGGGATGGCTGAAGCTTTCTTT. The encoded protein is CASGLGPPGQGMAEAFF.

The chain uses TRBV9 and TRBJ1-2; D might be TRBD1 (6 bases). CDR1 is SGDLS and CDR2 is YYNGEE in the germline V gene. CDR3 size: 15 residues. Trimming left V 0 bases short and J 4 bases short, with 13 bases between. CDR3 DNA sequence: TGTGCCAGCAGCGTAGGCCCTACGGGGGCCTATGGCTACACCTTC. It specifies CASSVGPTGAYGYTF.